Each of the 19 T cell receptor beta chains below was sequenced from the same sample in a study of beta chain features in type 1 diabetes. No cognate antigen is known for these TCRs. The authors reverse transcribed all of the isolated RNA, so sequencing captured expressed TCRB transcripts. Repertoires were generated with immunoSEQ multiplex PCR, while TCRdb's copy carries only in-frame clones and drops some. The data contain more than 300,000 clones, 10% to 15% of them singletons. Study outcomes and limitations: Within each of all four CD4+ subsets, Type 1 diabetes patients had TCRB CDR3s that were moderately but significantly shorter.

Sequenced input: naive CD4+ T cells from blood. The origin of the receptors is a woman younger than 35 with type 1 diabetes.

This clone has a handful of counts. This chain links TRBV7-2 with TRBJ2-7, with TRBD1 identical over 10 bases. V gave up 5 bases and J gave up 6 bases; unmatched junction bases: 13. Germline V gives CDR1 SGHTA, CDR2 FQGNSA. This CDR3 spans 16 amino acids. The CDR3, as DNA: TGTGCCAGCAGCCCCGCCGGGACAGGGGTCGGCGTCGAGCAGTACTTC. Its protein product is CASSPAGTGVGVEQYF.

This clone was seen once. This chain uses TRBV7-9 with TRBJ1-1, with D possibly matching TRBD1 (6 bases). CDR1 is SEHNR and CDR2 is FQNEAQ in the germline V gene (reference sequence). Trimming removed 5 bases from V and 8 bases from J, with 21 bases in between. The CDR3 has 15 amino acids. The CDR3 DNA reads as TGTGCCAGCAGCCCTCAACAGGGACGCGGGGGGGAAGCTTTCTTT. It specifies CASSPQQGRGGEAFF.

This clone occurred a few times. This chain uses TRBV4-3 with TRBJ1-2; D unresolved. The CDR3 consists of 15 residues. V lost 4 bases and J 5 bases, leaving 17 bases between the germline ends. Germline V gives CDR1 LGHNA, CDR2 YSLEER. The CDR3 sequence is CASSPTLGGEYGYTF. The CDR3 nucleotides are TGCGCCAGCAGCCCAACCCTGGGAGGCGAGTATGGCTACACCTTC.

V gene TRBV28 combines with J gene TRBJ2-7; 8 bases align to TRBD1. Per the germline V gene, CDR1 is MDHEN and CDR2 is SYDVKM. V was pared by 6 bases and J by 3 bases, with 4 bases of the junction left unmatched. The CDR3 spans 13 residues. For the CDR3, the DNA is TGTGCCAGCAGCCAGGGGGCTCGCTACGAGCAGTACTTC. Translating gives CASSQGARYEQYF.

The genes are TRBV19 and TRBJ1-1; weak D call: TRBD1 (5 bases). The CDR3 contains 14 residues. Deletions cut 8 bases from V and 3 bases from J, with 16 bases between. CDR1 is LNHDA and CDR2 is SQIVND in the germline V gene (reference sequence). The CDR3 coding sequence is TGTGCCAGTGGGCCCAGGAGGGGATACACTGAAGCTTTCTTT. Encoded protein: CASGPRRGYTEAFF.

CDR3 DNA: TGTGCCAGCAGAACATTACAGGGAAGGTCAACTGAAGCTTTCTTT. Translated, it gives CASRTLQGRSTEAFF. J is TRBJ1-1 and V is TRBV11-2; a weak D match, TRBD1 (6 bases). The CDR3 spans 15 residues. CDR1 and CDR2 from the germline V gene are SGHAT and FQNNGV. With 6 bases removed from V and 5 bases from J, the gap between germline ends came to 19 bases.

The rearrangement uses TRBV15 and TRBJ2-2, with D perhaps TRBD2 (5 bases). The V end was cut by 1 base, the J end by 0 bases, with 12 bases between. The CDR3 has 17 residues. Germline CDR1 and CDR2: LNHNV and YYDKDF (reference sequence). The CDR3 is CATSRGTAISNTGELFF. The CDR3, as DNA: TGTGCCACCAGCAGAGGGACTGCCATATCGAACACCGGGGAGCTGTTTTTT.

This clone has a handful of counts. The V and J genes are TRBV28 and TRBJ2-3; D is ambiguous. The CDR3 is made up of 11 amino acids. Between the trimmed V and J ends, which lost 4 bases and 6 bases, there was a span of 5 bases. CDR1 is MDHEN and CDR2 is SYDVKM in the germline V gene. In DNA form, the CDR3 reads TGTGCCAGCAGTTCTCCCGATACGCAGTATTTT. This encodes CASSSPDTQYF.

This clone was recorded a few times. This chain links TRBV11-2 with TRBJ2-7; perhaps TRBD2 as D (5 bases). The CDR3 sequence is 14 residues long. V shed 0 bases and J shed 6 bases, with 12 bases lying between them. The germline V gene encodes CDR1 SGHAT and CDR2 FQNNGV. For the CDR3, the DNA is TGTGCCAGCAGCTTAGATCCGCTAGGGAGCGAGCAGTACTTC. It is translated as CASSLDPLGSEQYF.

This clone was observed a handful of times. As DNA, the CDR3 is TGTGCCAGCAGCCTGACAGGGCGCACAGATACGCAGTATTTT. Its protein is CASSLTGRTDTQYF. The genes are TRBV5-4 and TRBJ2-3; 7 bases are shared with TRBD1. The CDR3 covers 14 residues. Germline loops: CDR1 SGHNT, CDR2 YYREEE (reference sequence). Trimming cost V 4 bases and J 1 base; bases outside gene matches: 3.

This clone was counted a few times. One end of the junction does not line up with germline, which may come from a read error. The chain combines TRBV7-9 with TRBJ2-1; D is ambiguous. Germline V lookup: CDR1 SEHNR, CDR2 FQNEAQ (reference sequence). There are 15 residues in the CDR3. This chain's CDR3 is CASTLDGRLYNEQFF. DNA of the CDR3: TGTGCCAGCACCTTAGACGGAAGACTTTACAATGAGCAGTTCTTC.

The V and J genes are TRBV2 and TRBJ2-7; a weak D match, TRBD2 (6 bases). The CDR3 spans 14 residues. Per germline, CDR1 SNHLY and CDR2 FYNNEI. Trimming cost V 1 base and J 5 bases, with 12 bases left between them. The CDR3, as DNA: TGTGCCAGCAGTGAAGGGACTACCTCGGACGAGCAGTACTTC. It is translated as CASSEGTTSDEQYF.

This clone was observed a handful of times. This chain connects TRBV5-1 to TRBJ2-3; 8 bases line up with TRBD2. J gave up 6 bases and V 4 bases, and 7 bases lay outside the gene matches. The CDR3 is 14 residues long. Germline V gives CDR1 SGHRS, CDR2 YFSETQ. As DNA, the CDR3 is TGCGCCAGCAGCGTGGGGACTAGGTCGGATACGCAGTATTTT. Its protein is CASSVGTRSDTQYF.

The genes are TRBV4-3 and TRBJ2-5; D is possibly TRBD1 (5 bases). The tail of the sequence fits TRBJ2-7 better, so the J call may be wrong. CDR1 LGHNA and CDR2 YSLEER come from the germline V gene. The CDR3 length is 14 residues. CDR3 residues: CASSQEQGRAEQYF. The DNA of the CDR3 is TGCGCCAGCAGCCAAGAGCAGGGTAGGGCCGAGCAGTACTTC.

This clone has more than one count but fewer than ten. This chain joins TRBV28 and TRBJ2-1; possible D gene TRBD2, 6 bases. The CDR3 loop spans 14 amino acids. The V gene lost 10 bases and the J gene lost 7 bases, with 20 bases spanning the gap. Germline values: CDR1 MDHEN, CDR2 SYDVKM. This chain's CDR3 is CAIRPTGGVNEQFF. In DNA, the CDR3 is TGTGCCATCCGCCCGACTGGAGGGGTGAATGAGCAGTTCTTC.

In regard to this clone: The sample has other DNA sequences that encode this CDR3 too. V is TRBV7-2 and J is TRBJ1-5; 10 bases line up with TRBD1. V shed 4 bases and J 4 bases; nucleotides not matched to a gene: 1. The CDR3 consists of 14 residues. The V gene's germline CDR1 is SGHTA and CDR2 FQGNSA. Written as DNA, the CDR3 is TGTGCCAGCAGCTGGGGACAGGGGAATCAGCCCCAGCATTTT. The encoded protein is CASSWGQGNQPQHF. The whole variable domain, remainder taken from reference TRBV7-2 and TRBJ1-5, is GAGVSQSPSNKVTEKGKDVELRCDPISGHTALYWYRQSLGQGLEFLIYFQGNSAPDKSGLPSDRFSAERTGGSVSTLTIQRTQQEDSAVYLCASSWGQGNQPQHFGDGTRLSIL.

DNA for the CDR3: TGTGCCAGCACGCCAGGGGAGATCAAAAACATTCAGTACTTC. Its translation: CASTPGEIKNIQYF. This chain uses TRBV2 with TRBJ2-4; D might be TRBD1 (6 bases). The V gene lost 7 bases and the J gene lost 3 bases, with 13 bases spanning the gap. In germline, CDR1 is SNHLY, CDR2 FYNNEI. The CDR3 has 14 amino acids. The full variable domain, with the rest looked up from reference TRBV2 and TRBJ2-4, is EPEVTQTPSHQVTQMGQEVILRCVPISNHLYFYWYRQILGQKVEFLVSFYNNEISEKSEIFDDQFSVERPDGSNFTLKIRSTKLEDSAMYFCASTPGEIKNIQYFGAGTRLSVL.

This clone was recorded a few times. The V and J genes are TRBV7-2 and TRBJ2-1; a possible D gene is TRBD1 (5 bases). The V end lost 1 base, the J end lost 7 bases, and 11 bases lay between the germline ends. Germline-derived CDR1 and CDR2 are SGHTA and FQGNSA. CDR3 length equals 14 residues. The CDR3 DNA reads as TGTGCCAGCAGCTTAGTCAGGGCCGAAAATGAGCAGTTCTTC. Residues: CASSLVRAENEQFF.

This clone showed up just a few times. The chain carries TRBV21-1 and TRBJ2-7; TRBD1 was called by the table and not checked on the DNA. TRBV21-1 is designated a pseudogene. The CDR3 runs to 13 residues. The CDR3 sequence is CASSGQGAYEQYF. CDR3 nucleotides: TGTGCCAGCAGCGGACAGGGGGCCTACGAGCAGTACTTC.